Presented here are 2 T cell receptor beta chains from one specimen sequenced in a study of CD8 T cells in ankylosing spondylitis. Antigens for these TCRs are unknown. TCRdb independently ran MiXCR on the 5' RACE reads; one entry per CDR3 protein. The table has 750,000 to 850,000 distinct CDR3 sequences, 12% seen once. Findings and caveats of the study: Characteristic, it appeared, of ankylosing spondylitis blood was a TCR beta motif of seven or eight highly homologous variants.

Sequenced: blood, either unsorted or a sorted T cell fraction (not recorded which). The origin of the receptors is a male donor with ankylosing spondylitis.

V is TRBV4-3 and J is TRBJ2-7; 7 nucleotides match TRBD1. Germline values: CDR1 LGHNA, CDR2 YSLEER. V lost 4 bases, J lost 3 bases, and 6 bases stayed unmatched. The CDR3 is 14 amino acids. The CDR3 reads CASSRVRDSYEQYF. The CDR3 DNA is TGCGCCAGCAGCCGCGTCAGGGACAGCTACGAGCAGTACTTC.

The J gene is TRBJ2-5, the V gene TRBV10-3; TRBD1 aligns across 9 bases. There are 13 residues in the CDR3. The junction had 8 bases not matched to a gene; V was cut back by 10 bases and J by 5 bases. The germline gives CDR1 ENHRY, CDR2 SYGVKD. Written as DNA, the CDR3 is TGTGCCACCCGGACAGGGGTGGCGGAGACCCAGTACTTC. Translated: CATRTGVAETQYF.